The rows below give T cell receptor beta chains drawn from one sample of a study of PD-L1 blockade in urothelial cancer. Assay used: immunoSEQ multiplex PCR; TCRdb lists only in-frame clones, some missing. The table lists about 86,000 clones, more than 75% of them singletons, with approximately 15% in the top ten. Sample: PBMCs, taken around atezolizumab (anti-PD-L1) treatment. Every receptor here comes from a man aged 55 to 69 with urothelial cancer. Both conserved end residues are part of each CDR3. A D gene is named only where the DNA matches it firmly. Clone size appears in some rows only: once, few, many, or a class for an expanded clone.

j_call clone_size v_call d_call cdr3_aa cdr3_nt
TRBJ1-5 - TRBV18 - CASSPRREGQPQHF TGTGCCAGCTCACCACGAAGGGAGGGTCAGCCCCAGCATTTT
TRBJ2-1 - TRBV27 TRBD2 CATSGLAGVYNEQFF TGTGCCACCAGCGGACTAGCGGGAGTCTACAATGAGCAGTTCTTC
TRBJ2-2 - TRBV10-3 - CAISEPSRGYGELFF TGTGCCATCAGTGAGCCAAGTCGGGGATACGGGGAGCTGTTTTTT
TRBJ1-1 - TRBV29-1 - CSVGSVRVETEAFF TGCAGCGTTGGTTCGGTCAGGGTTGAAACTGAAGCTTTCTTT
TRBJ1-1 - TRBV2 - CASSQGGTEAFF TGTGCCAGCAGCCAAGGGGGCACTGAAGCTTTCTTT
TRBJ1-6 - TRBV13 TRBD1 CASSLGQSASPLHF TGTGCCAGCAGCTTGGGACAGAGTGCTTCACCCCTCCACTTT
TRBJ1-4 - TRBV30 - CAWREGRRTNEKLFF TGTGCCTGGAGGGAGGGTAGACGCACTAATGAAAAACTGTTTTTT
TRBJ2-5 - TRBV5-1 TRBD1 CASRIGVPGQRQETQYF TGCGCCAGCAGAATCGGAGTCCCGGGACAGAGGCAAGAGACCCAGTACTTC
TRBJ1-4 - TRBV7-6 - CASSLPSGEATNEKLFF TGTGCCAGCAGCTTACCCTCCGGGGAGGCAACTAATGAAAAACTGTTTTTT
TRBJ2-1 - TRBV18 - CASSPLGDDNEQFF TGTGCCAGCTCACCACTAGGGGATGACAATGAGCAGTTCTTC
TRBJ2-5 - TRBV5-1 - CASSLAGRGQETQYF TGCGCCAGCAGCTTGGCCGGGAGAGGTCAAGAGACCCAGTACTTC
TRBJ1-2 - TRBV5-8 - CASSFLGREGFNYGYTF TGTGCCAGCAGCTTTTTGGGACGGGAGGGGTTCAACTATGGCTACACCTTC
TRBJ1-1 - TRBV15 - CATSRSRTETEAFF TGTGCCACCAGCAGATCCCGGACAGAAACTGAAGCTTTCTTT
TRBJ2-3 - TRBV9 TRBD2 CASSPGAGGPFTDTQYF TGTGCCAGCAGCCCCGGTGCGGGGGGGCCTTTCACAGATACGCAGTATTTT
TRBJ1-4 few TRBV7-2 TRBD1 CASSLDRGRGALF TGTGCCAGCAGCTTGGACAGGGGCAGGGGTGCGCTTTTT
TRBJ1-5 once TRBV30 TRBD1 CAWSYGQGMGQPQHF TGTGCCTGGAGTTACGGACAGGGTATGGGACAGCCCCAGCATTTT
TRBJ2-1 - TRBV7-7 TRBD2 CASSLSATGGQGRYNEQFF TGTGCTAGCAGCTTATCGGCAACGGGAGGACAAGGAAGGTACAATGAGCAGTTCTTC
TRBJ2-3 - TRBV6-6 - CASKPFLVAGTDTQYF TGTGCCAGCAAACCTTTTCTAGTTGCCGGCACAGATACGCAGTATTTT
TRBJ2-7 - TRBV30 TRBD2 CAWTSGMGEQYF TGTGCCTGGACTAGCGGGATGGGGGAGCAGTACTTC
TRBJ2-7 - TRBV10-1 TRBD1 CANPLGQGLHEQYF TGCGCCAACCCTTTGGGACAGGGTCTCCACGAGCAGTACTTC
TRBJ1-4 - TRBV6-1 - CASRMIREREEKLFF TGTGCCAGCAGGATGATCAGGGAAAGAGAAGAAAAACTGTTTTTT
TRBJ1-1 once TRBV5-8 - CASSLRRTEAFF TGTGCCAGCAGTTTACGTCGGACTGAAGCTTTCTTT
TRBJ1-1 - TRBV9 TRBD1 CASSVEDRANTEAFF TGTGCCAGCAGCGTTGAGGACAGGGCGAACACTGAAGCTTTCTTT
TRBJ1-1 - TRBV9 - CASSVAVNTEAFF TGTGCCAGCAGCGTAGCGGTGAACACTGAAGCTTTCTTT
TRBJ1-3 - TRBV30 TRBD1 CAWSVGGSVRNTIYF TGTGCCTGGAGTGTAGGGGGCTCGGTGAGAAACACCATATATTTT
TRBJ1-2 - TRBV18 TRBD1 CASSAGQTNYGYTF TGTGCCAGCTCGGCGGGACAGACTAACTATGGCTACACCTTC
TRBJ2-3 - TRBV15 - CATSRARSTDTQYF TGTGCCACCAGCAGAGCCCGTAGCACAGATACGCAGTATTTT
TRBJ2-7 - TRBV19 - CASRLQGRTDYEQYF TGTGCCAGTAGACTACAGGGTCGGACGGACTACGAGCAGTACTTC
TRBJ2-3 - TRBV5-1 - CASSEQGPSGTDTQYF TGCGCCAGCAGCGAACAGGGACCTTCAGGAACAGATACGCAGTATTTT
TRBJ1-4 - TRBV28 - CASTLTNEKLFF TGTGCCAGCACCCTGACTAATGAAAAACTGTTTTTT
TRBJ2-3 - TRBV5-4 TRBD2 CASSLVSTSGGVTDTQYF TGTGCCAGCAGCTTGGTCTCGACTAGCGGGGGGGTCACAGATACGCAGTATTTT
TRBJ2-7 - TRBV28 TRBD1 CASGVDRGSNEQYF TGTGCCAGCGGAGTCGACAGGGGATCGAACGAGCAGTACTTC
TRBJ2-7 - TRBV11-2 TRBD1 CASSSNRDSSYEQYF TGTGCCAGCAGCTCGAACCGGGACAGCTCCTACGAGCAGTACTTC
TRBJ2-3 - TRBV6-5 - CASSYSGRRTDTQYF TGTGCCAGCAGTTACTCTGGGAGACGCACAGATACGCAGTATTTT
TRBJ1-1 - TRBV7-6 TRBD1 CASSLATGAEAFF TGTGCCAGCAGCTTAGCCACAGGGGCAGAAGCTTTCTTT
TRBJ1-3 - TRBV5-1 - CASSLGLSGGAGNTIYF TGCGCCAGCAGCTTGGGGCTATCGGGAGGGGCTGGAAACACCATATATTTT
TRBJ2-7 - TRBV2 - CATETYSYEQYF TGTGCCACCGAGACATACTCCTACGAGCAGTACTTC
TRBJ1-2 - TRBV15 - CATSRDSEAGDNYGYTF TGTGCCACCAGCAGAGATAGCGAGGCAGGGGATAACTATGGCTACACCTTC
TRBJ2-5 - TRBV7-2 - CASSLRTEETQYF TGTGCCAGCAGCTTACGGACAGAAGAGACCCAGTACTTC
TRBJ2-7 - TRBV6-5 TRBD1 CASSYSSRGPYEQYF TGTGCCAGCAGTTACTCGAGCAGGGGGCCCTACGAGCAGTACTTC
TRBJ2-6 - TRBV27 - CASSFSTGFGANVLTF TGTGCCAGCAGTTTTTCTACAGGGTTCGGGGCCAACGTCCTGACTTTC
TRBJ2-7 - TRBV4-2 - CASSQVGQGSYEQYF TGTGCCAGCAGCCAAGTTGGGCAGGGCTCCTACGAGCAGTACTTC
TRBJ2-3 - TRBV11-2 - CASRQPGYSDTQYF TGTGCCAGCAGACAGCCCGGCTATTCAGATACGCAGTATTTT
TRBJ1-2 - TRBV6-5 - CASRNSGTYGYTF TGTGCCAGCAGAAACAGCGGTACCTATGGCTACACCTTC
TRBJ2-7 - TRBV30 - CAWSGTREQYF TGTGCCTGGAGTGGTACCCGGGAGCAGTACTTC
TRBJ1-5 - TRBV7-6 - CASSTGESDSNQPQHF TGTGCCAGCAGCACCGGAGAGAGCGATAGCAATCAGCCCCAGCATTTT
TRBJ1-2 - TRBV27 TRBD1 CASSWGQGGAYGYTF TGTGCCAGCAGTTGGGGACAGGGGGGGGCCTATGGCTACACCTTC
TRBJ2-7 - TRBV7-2 - CASSESLRARHF TGTGCCAGCAGCGAGTCCCTGAGAGCGCGGCATTTC
TRBJ2-3 - TRBV7-3 TRBD2 CASSAPSGRTDTQYF TGTGCCAGCAGTGCACCAAGCGGGAGGACAGATACGCAGTATTTT
TRBJ2-7 - TRBV19 TRBD1 CASSIASAGTGSEQYF TGTGCCAGTAGTATAGCCAGCGCCGGGACAGGGTCCGAGCAGTACTTC
TRBJ2-3 - TRBV14 TRBD2 CASSLLAGHTDTQYF TGTGCCAGCAGTCTACTAGCGGGGCACACAGATACGCAGTATTTT
TRBJ2-7 once TRBV6-5 TRBD1 CASSPPTGSYEQYF TGTGCCAGCAGTCCTCCGACAGGGTCCTACGAGCAGTACTTC
TRBJ2-1 - TRBV18 - CASSPAGPARNEQFF TGTGCCAGCTCACCAGCTGGGCCAGCCCGGAATGAGCAGTTCTTC
TRBJ2-5 - TRBV6-1 - CASSRGRETQETQYF TGTGCCAGCAGCCGTGGTCGGGAGACGCAAGAGACCCAGTACTTC
TRBJ1-4 many TRBV5-5 - CASSEGPNNEKLFF TGTGCCAGCAGCGAGGGTCCGAATAATGAAAAACTGTTTTTT
TRBJ2-3 - TRBV5-4 TRBD2 CASSASGGSTDTQYF TGTGCCAGCAGTGCTAGCGGGGGAAGCACAGATACGCAGTATTTT